The 12 T cell receptor beta chains given below trace back to one sample, sequenced in a study of identical twins. TCRdb ran MiXCR on the 5' RACE reads and lists one entry per CDR3 protein. The data show around 530,000 distinct CDR3 sequences, with 15% seen just once and about 0.4% held by the top ten. The same sample was also used in a study of yellow fever vaccine responses in identical twins.

Sequenced material: CD4+ T cells sorted from blood. The receptors come from a woman aged 18-35 years in good health.

The V call is TRBV20-1, the J call TRBJ2-3; no definite D call. V lost 1 base and J 6 bases, leaving 5 bases between the germline ends. CDR1 DFQATT and CDR2 SNEGSKA come from the germline V gene (reference sequence). The CDR3 is made up of 11 amino acids. The CDR3 here is CSARVRDTQYF. The CDR3 coding sequence is TGCAGTGCTAGAGTCCGCGATACGCAGTATTTT.

The V gene is TRBV24-1, the J gene TRBJ2-1; weak D call: TRBD2 (6 bases). V was shortened by 2 bases and J by 7 bases, with 11 bases between the two germline ends. Germline V gene lookup returns CDR1 KGHDR and CDR2 SFDVKD. This CDR3 region has 14 residues. The CDR3 nucleotides read TGTGCCACCAGTGATTCCGGGACTGTGAATGAGCAGTTCTTC. Protein product: CATSDSGTVNEQFF.

This clonotype has at least ten counts. The chain has TRBV5-1 and TRBJ2-2; 11 bases are a match to TRBD2. The CDR3 runs 16 residues. Germline CDR1 SGHRS, CDR2 YFSETQ. V lost 4 bases to trimming and J lost 1 base; unmatched junction nucleotides: 3. CDR3 in DNA: TGCGCCAGCAGCCCTGGGACTAGCGGGAACACCGGGGAGCTGTTTTTT. It specifies CASSPGTSGNTGELFF.

The chain has TRBV29-1 and TRBJ2-5, with unresolved D. The V end lost 7 bases, the J end lost 0 bases, and 12 bases lay between the germline ends. This CDR3 comprises 13 residues. Germline V CDR1 and CDR2: SQVTM, ANQGSEA. CDR3 sequence: CSGWPTYQETQYF. The CDR3, as DNA: TGCAGCGGGTGGCCGACGTACCAAGAGACCCAGTACTTC.

The V and J genes are TRBV6-5 and TRBJ2-3, with D possibly being TRBD2 (5 bases). This CDR3 region has 16 residues. Germline V gives CDR1 MNHEY, CDR2 SVGAGI. Trimming cost V 0 bases and J 0 bases, with 10 bases left between them. The CDR3 reads CASSYSPSRSTDTQYF. DNA of the CDR3: TGTGCCAGCAGTTACTCGCCTAGCAGAAGCACAGATACGCAGTATTTT.

Only a few counts were recorded for this clonotype. The chain couples TRBV5-1 to TRBJ2-2; the D gene is possibly TRBD1 (6 bases). CDR3 length equals 14 residues. Trimming removed 3 bases from V and 5 bases from J, with 11 bases in between. Germline values: CDR1 SGHRS, CDR2 YFSETQ. CDR3: CASSWPTGTGELFF. In DNA form, the CDR3 reads TGCGCCAGCAGCTGGCCCACAGGGACCGGGGAGCTGTTTTTT.

This clonotype has just a few counts. This rearrangement joins TRBV20-1 to TRBJ2-7, with D possibly matching TRBD1 (6 bases). This CDR3 has 14 amino acids. Per the germline V gene, CDR1 is DFQATT and CDR2 is SNEGSKA (reference sequence). The germline V and J ends were trimmed by 3 bases and 0 bases, with 12 bases remaining between them. CDR3: CSARLQGNSYEQYF. CDR3 coding DNA: TGCAGTGCTAGGTTACAGGGAAACTCCTACGAGCAGTACTTC.

In its sample, this clonotype was seen a few times. The chain employs TRBV4-1 and TRBJ2-1, with D perhaps being TRBD1 or TRBD2 (5 bases each). Germline V CDR1 and CDR2: MGHRA, YSYEKL. The CDR3 sequence is 15 residues long. Trimming took off 1 base at V and 1 base at J, with 8 bases between the two ends. CDR3: CASSQVEGSYNEQFF. CDR3 nucleotide sequence: TGCGCCAGCAGCCAAGTCGAGGGGTCCTACAATGAGCAGTTCTTC.

The table lists this clonotype with many counts. The J gene is TRBJ2-1, the V gene TRBV3-1, with TRBD1 as a possible D gene (7 bases). This CDR3 spans 13 amino acids. The V end lost 1 base, the J end lost 12 bases, and 13 bases lay between the germline ends. Germline V gene sequence: CDR1 LGHDT, CDR2 YNNKEL (reference sequence). The CDR3 DNA reads TGTGCCAGCAGCCAAGTGGAGGGGGCTCGGCAGTTCTTC. It specifies CASSQVEGARQFF.

This clonotype was counted a few times. The chain couples TRBV12-3 or TRBV12-4 to TRBJ2-7, with 8 bases matching TRBD1. After removal of 5 bases from V and 3 bases from J, the junction contained 6 bases not matched to a gene. The CDR3 sequence is 14 residues long. The CDR3 is CASSADRADYEQYF. In DNA, the CDR3 is TGTGCCAGCAGTGCGGACAGGGCGGACTACGAGCAGTACTTC.

The chain recombines TRBV3-1 with TRBJ2-2; D gene unclear. The CDR3 consists of 15 residues. V gave up 2 bases and J gave up 4 bases, with 11 bases separating them. Germline lookup yields CDR1 LGHDT and CDR2 YNNKEL (reference sequence). CDR3 DNA: TGTGCCAGCAGCCAATCCAGGCTCGGCACCGGGGAGCTGTTTTTT. This codes for CASSQSRLGTGELFF.

This clonotype appeared a few times. This chain links TRBV12-3 or TRBV12-4 with TRBJ2-5; D gene ambiguous. CDR3 length equals 16 residues. The V end lost 1 base, the J end lost 4 bases, and 16 bases lay between the germline ends. CDR3 region: CASSLGTSPRRETQYF. As DNA, the CDR3 is TGTGCCAGCAGTTTAGGGACGTCCCCCAGGCGAGAGACCCAGTACTTC.